The next 17 T cell receptor beta chains were all read from a single sample in a study of radiotherapy plus CTLA-4 blockade in lung cancer. Repertoires were generated with immunoSEQ multiplex PCR, while TCRdb's copy carries only in-frame clones and drops some. The table lists 25,000 to 35,000 clones, 70% to 85% of them singletons, with 7% to 8% in the top ten. This specimen was peripheral blood, taken from a patient treated with radiotherapy plus ipilimumab. The receptor set was obtained from a human donor with non-small cell lung cancer who had stable disease on radiotherapy plus ipilimumab.

V is TRBV7-7 and J is TRBJ2-7, with TRBD1 as a possible D gene (5 bases). CDR1 SSHAT and CDR2 FNYEAQ come from the germline V gene (reference sequence). V lost 1 base to trimming and J lost 4 bases, with 8 bases between them. CDR3 size: 13 residues. The CDR3 DNA sequence: TGTGCCAGCAGCTTAGAGGCAGGGTACGAGCAGTACTTC. Encoded protein: CASSLEAGYEQYF. The entire variable domain, with the rest obtained from reference TRBV7-7 and TRBJ2-7, is as follows: GAGVSQSPRYKVTKRGQDVTLRCDPISSHATLYWYQQALGQGPEFLTYFNYEAQPDKSGLPSDRFSAERPEGSISTLTIQRTEQRDSAMYRCASSLEAGYEQYFGPGTRLTVT.

The chain couples TRBV7-2 to TRBJ2-3, with unresolved D. V was shortened by 1 base and J by 4 bases, with 9 bases between the two germline ends. The germline CDR1 and CDR2 sequences are SGHTA and FQGNSA. The CDR3 runs to 14 residues. The CDR3 spells CASSLEVGADTQYF. CDR3 in DNA: TGTGCCAGCAGCTTAGAAGTGGGCGCAGATACGCAGTATTTT.

The genes are TRBV9 and TRBJ1-3; TRBD1 is a possible D gene (5 bases). The germline gives CDR1 SGDLS, CDR2 YYNGEE. CDR3 length: 14 residues. Trimming took off 7 bases at V and 2 bases at J, with 13 bases between the two ends. The DNA of the CDR3 is TGTGCCAGCTCAACGGGGGTAGCTGGAAACACCATATATTTT. It encodes CASSTGVAGNTIYF.

This chain uses TRBV5-1 with TRBJ1-6; D is unclear. Germline V gives CDR1 SGHRS, CDR2 YFSETQ. Trimming removed 0 bases at V and 10 bases at J, with 14 bases between. The CDR3 has 15 residues. The CDR3 is CASSLAAPGFSPLHF. The CDR3 DNA reads as TGCGCCAGCAGCTTGGCGGCCCCGGGATTCTCACCCCTCCACTTT.

This clone was seen a handful of times. The chain employs TRBV7-9 and TRBJ2-7; D perhaps matches TRBD1 (6 bases). This CDR3 is 13 amino acids long. V lost 0 bases and J 5 bases, leaving 8 bases between the germline ends. Germline values: CDR1 SEHNR, CDR2 FQNEAQ (reference sequence). DNA of the CDR3: TGTGCCAGCAGCTTAGCCCAGGGGAACGAGCAGTACTTC. Encoded protein: CASSLAQGNEQYF.

The chain uses TRBV6-1 and TRBJ1-2; 9 bases map to TRBD1. Germline trimming cut 2 bases from V and 8 bases from J; bases unmatched to any gene: 6. CDR1 MNHNS and CDR2 SASEGT come from the germline V gene. The CDR3 sequence is 14 residues long. CDR3 in DNA: TGTGCCAGCAGTGAACAAAGGACAGGGGACGGCTACACCTTC. It encodes CASSEQRTGDGYTF.

The count of this clone is one. The chain carries TRBV5-1 and TRBJ1-4, with 8 bases that match TRBD1. This CDR3 has 17 residues. Germline CDR1 reads SGHRS; CDR2 reads YFSETQ. With V trimmed by 1 base and J by 2 bases, 7 bases remained unmatched. The CDR3 loop is CASSLRRQGSTNEKLFF. The CDR3 DNA follows: TGCGCCAGCAGCTTGAGGAGACAGGGGTCGACTAATGAAAAACTGTTTTTT.

The chain has TRBV6-1 and TRBJ1-2; D is undetermined. The CDR3 spans 14 residues. Trimming stripped 5 bases from V and 7 bases from J, with 17 bases between. Germline lookup yields CDR1 MNHNS and CDR2 SASEGT. The CDR3 spells CASSYRAAGSGYTF. The CDR3, as DNA: TGTGCCAGCAGTTATCGGGCCGCCGGCAGTGGCTACACCTTC.

This rearrangement joins TRBV11-3 to TRBJ2-1, with unresolved D. Germline V CDR1 and CDR2: SGHNT, YENEEA. This CDR3 has 13 amino acids. Trimming took off 0 bases at V and 8 bases at J, with 8 bases between the two ends. The CDR3 coding sequence is TGTGCCAGCAGCTTAGATGGTCCGGATGAGCAGTTCTTC. It translates to CASSLDGPDEQFF.

The chain combines TRBV29-1 with TRBJ1-2; D not resolved. Trimming took 4 bases from V and 8 from J, leaving 14 bases between them. The CDR3 runs 12 residues. Germline V gene data show CDR1 as SQVTM and CDR2 as ANQGSEA. Written as DNA, the CDR3 is TGCAGCGTTGTGGAAGAGGCTCAGGGCTACACCTTC. Its protein product is CSVVEEAQGYTF.

The genes are TRBV6-4 and TRBJ2-1; 7 bases line up with TRBD1. CDR1 and CDR2 from the germline V gene are MRHNA and SNTAGT. The CDR3 spans 15 residues. Trimming at V came to 4 bases and at J to 5 bases, leaving 8 bases not matched to a gene. The CDR3, as DNA: TGTGCCAGCAGTGGCGCTCGGCAGGGGGACAATGAGCAGTTCTTC. This encodes CASSGARQGDNEQFF.

The genes are TRBV5-7 and TRBJ1-1, with D unclear. TRBV5-7 is annotated as an ORF whose role is uncertain. The CDR3 runs to 14 residues. V was trimmed by 2 bases and J by 1 base, leaving 9 bases between them. The CDR3: CASSFTRGNTEAFF. CDR3 DNA sequence: TGTGCCAGCAGCTTTACTCGGGGGAACACTGAAGCTTTCTTT.

CDR3 amino acids: CASSQDHSGYEQYF. The CDR3 DNA sequence: TGCGCCAGCAGCCAAGATCATAGCGGTTACGAGCAGTACTTC. V usage is TRBV4-3 and J usage is TRBJ2-7, with D perhaps TRBD2 (6 bases). Germline assignment: CDR1 LGHNA and CDR2 YSLEER. The germline V and J ends were trimmed by 0 bases and 4 bases, with 10 bases remaining between them. The CDR3 is 14 residues long.

This sequence joins TRBV27 and TRBJ1-5; no definite D call. The CDR3 extends over 13 amino acids. V was pared by 2 bases and J by 2 bases, with 4 bases between. CDR1 is MNHEY and CDR2 is SMNVEV in the germline V gene (reference sequence). The CDR3: CASSLQGNQPQHF. In DNA, the CDR3 is TGTGCCAGCAGTTTACAGGGCAATCAGCCCCAGCATTTT.

The V call is TRBV27, the J call TRBJ2-6; D gene ambiguous. The V end was cut by 3 bases, the J end by 0 bases, with 6 bases between. CDR1 and CDR2 (germline): MNHEY, SMNVEV (reference sequence). This CDR3 contains 15 residues. In DNA, the CDR3 is TGTGCCAGCAGTTTGGTGGGCTCTGGGGCCAACGTCCTGACTTTC. Translating it yields CASSLVGSGANVLTF.

The J gene is TRBJ2-2, the V gene TRBV6-1; 8 bases fit TRBD2. V gave up 3 bases and J gave up 0 bases; unmatched junction bases: 3. Per germline, CDR1 MNHNS and CDR2 SASEGT. The CDR3 contains 16 residues. CDR3 sequence reads: CASSDPGGANTGELFF. The CDR3 nucleotides read TGTGCCAGCAGTGACCCCGGGGGGGCGAACACCGGGGAGCTGTTTTTT.

This clone came up a few times. This chain links TRBV4-1 with TRBJ2-3; 8 bases map to TRBD2. There are 16 residues in the CDR3. The junction had 8 bases not matched to a gene; V was cut back by 0 bases and J by 6 bases. Germline CDR1 reads MGHRA; CDR2 reads YSYEKL. CDR3 bases: TGCGCCAGCAGCCAAGATGTCGGGGGGGGCTGGGATACGCAGTATTTT. Translating gives CASSQDVGGGWDTQYF.